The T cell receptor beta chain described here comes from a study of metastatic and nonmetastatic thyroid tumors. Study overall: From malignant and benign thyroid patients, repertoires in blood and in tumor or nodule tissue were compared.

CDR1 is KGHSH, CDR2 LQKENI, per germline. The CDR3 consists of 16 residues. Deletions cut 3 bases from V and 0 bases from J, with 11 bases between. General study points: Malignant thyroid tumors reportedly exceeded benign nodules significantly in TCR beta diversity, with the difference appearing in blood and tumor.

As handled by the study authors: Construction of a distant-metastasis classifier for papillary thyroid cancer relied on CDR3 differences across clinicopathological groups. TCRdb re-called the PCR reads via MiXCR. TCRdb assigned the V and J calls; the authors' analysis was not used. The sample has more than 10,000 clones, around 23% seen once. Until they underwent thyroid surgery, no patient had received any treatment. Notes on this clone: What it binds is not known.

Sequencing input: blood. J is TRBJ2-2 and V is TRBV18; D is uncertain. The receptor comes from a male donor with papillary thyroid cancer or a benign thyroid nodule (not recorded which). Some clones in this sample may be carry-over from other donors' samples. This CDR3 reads CASSPTLNSNTGELFF. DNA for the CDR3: TGTGCCAGCTCACCGACATTGAACTCGAACACCGGGGAGCTGTTTTTT.